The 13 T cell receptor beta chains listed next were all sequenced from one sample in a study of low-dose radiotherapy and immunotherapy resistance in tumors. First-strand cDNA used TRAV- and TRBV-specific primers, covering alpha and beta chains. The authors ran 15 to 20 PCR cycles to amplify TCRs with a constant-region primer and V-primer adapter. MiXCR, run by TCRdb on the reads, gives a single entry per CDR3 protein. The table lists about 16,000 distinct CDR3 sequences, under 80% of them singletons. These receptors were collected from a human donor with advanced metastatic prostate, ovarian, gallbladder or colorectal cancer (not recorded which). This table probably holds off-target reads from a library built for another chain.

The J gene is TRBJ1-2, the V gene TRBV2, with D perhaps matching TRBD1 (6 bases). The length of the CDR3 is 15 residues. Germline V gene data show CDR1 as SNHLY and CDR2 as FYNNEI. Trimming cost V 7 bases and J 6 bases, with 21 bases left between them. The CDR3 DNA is TGTGCCAGCACCCCGAGGGACACTAGGGGAGATGGCTACACCTTC. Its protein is CASTPRDTRGDGYTF.

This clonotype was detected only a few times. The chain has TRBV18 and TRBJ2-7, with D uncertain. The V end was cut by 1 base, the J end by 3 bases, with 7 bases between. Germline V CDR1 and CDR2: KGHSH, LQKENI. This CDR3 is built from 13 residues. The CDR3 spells CASSPLGNYEQYF. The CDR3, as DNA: TGTGCCAGCTCACCACTAGGTAACTACGAGCAGTACTTC. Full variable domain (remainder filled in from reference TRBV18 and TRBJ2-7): NAGVMQNPRHLVRRRGQEARLRCSPMKGHSHVYWYRQLPEEGLKFMVYLQKENIIDESGMPKERFSAEFPKEGPSILRIQQVVRGDSAAYFCASSPLGNYEQYFGPGTRLTVT.

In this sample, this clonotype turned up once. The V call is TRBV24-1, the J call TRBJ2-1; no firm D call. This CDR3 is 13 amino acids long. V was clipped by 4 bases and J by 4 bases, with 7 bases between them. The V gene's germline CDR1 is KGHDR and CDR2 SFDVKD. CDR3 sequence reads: CATSETSYNEQFF. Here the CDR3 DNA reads TGTGCCACCAGTGAAACCAGTTACAATGAGCAGTTCTTC.

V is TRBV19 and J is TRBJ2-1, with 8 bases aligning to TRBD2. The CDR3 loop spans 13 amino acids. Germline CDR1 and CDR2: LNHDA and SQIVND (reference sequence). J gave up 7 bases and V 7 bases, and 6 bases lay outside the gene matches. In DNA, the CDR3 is TGTGCCAGTAAGACTAGCGCCCGAAATGAGCAGTTCTTC. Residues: CASKTSARNEQFF.

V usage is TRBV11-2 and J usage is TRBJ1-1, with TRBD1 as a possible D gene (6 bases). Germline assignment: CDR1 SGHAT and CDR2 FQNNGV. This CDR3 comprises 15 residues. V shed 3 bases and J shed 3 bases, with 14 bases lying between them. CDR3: CASSFTGSRDTEAFF. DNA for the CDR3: TGTGCCAGCAGCTTCACAGGGAGCCGGGACACTGAAGCTTTCTTT.

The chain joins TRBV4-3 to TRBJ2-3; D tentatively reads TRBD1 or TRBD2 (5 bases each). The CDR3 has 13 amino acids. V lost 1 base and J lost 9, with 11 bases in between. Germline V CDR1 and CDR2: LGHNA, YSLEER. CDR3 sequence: CASSQGGSATQYF. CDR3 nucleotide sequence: TGCGCCAGCAGCCAAGGGGGGAGCGCGACGCAGTATTTT.

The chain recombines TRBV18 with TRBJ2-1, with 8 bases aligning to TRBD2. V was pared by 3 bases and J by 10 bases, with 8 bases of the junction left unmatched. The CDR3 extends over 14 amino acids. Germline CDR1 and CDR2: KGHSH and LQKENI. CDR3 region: CASSPGLALGEQFF. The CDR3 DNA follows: TGTGCCAGCTCACCCGGACTAGCCCTAGGCGAGCAGTTCTTC.

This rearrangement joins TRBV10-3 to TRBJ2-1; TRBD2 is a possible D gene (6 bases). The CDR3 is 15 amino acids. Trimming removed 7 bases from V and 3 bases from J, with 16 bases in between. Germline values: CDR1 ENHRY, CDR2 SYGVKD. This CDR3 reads CAITGRDHDYNEQFF. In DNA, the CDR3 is TGTGCCATCACGGGGCGGGACCACGACTACAATGAGCAGTTCTTC.

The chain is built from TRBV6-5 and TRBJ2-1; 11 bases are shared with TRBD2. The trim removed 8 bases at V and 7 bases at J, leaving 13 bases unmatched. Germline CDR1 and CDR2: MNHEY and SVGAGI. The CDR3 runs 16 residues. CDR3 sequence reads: CASAYFGSGGANEQFF. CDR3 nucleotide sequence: TGTGCCAGCGCATATTTTGGTAGCGGGGGGGCAAATGAGCAGTTCTTC.

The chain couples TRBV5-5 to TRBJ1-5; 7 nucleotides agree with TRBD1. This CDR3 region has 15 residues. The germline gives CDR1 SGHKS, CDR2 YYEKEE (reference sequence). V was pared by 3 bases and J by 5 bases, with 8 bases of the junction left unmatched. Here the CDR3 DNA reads TGTGCCAGCAGCTCCAGGGGGGGGCGCGATCAGCCCCAGCATTTT. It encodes CASSSRGGRDQPQHF.

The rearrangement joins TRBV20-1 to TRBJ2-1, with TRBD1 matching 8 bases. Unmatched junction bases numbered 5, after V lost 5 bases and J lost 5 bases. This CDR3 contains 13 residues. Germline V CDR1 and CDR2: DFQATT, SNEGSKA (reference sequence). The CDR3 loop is CSAGQGFNNEQFF. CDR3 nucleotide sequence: TGCAGTGCTGGACAGGGTTTTAACAATGAGCAGTTCTTC.

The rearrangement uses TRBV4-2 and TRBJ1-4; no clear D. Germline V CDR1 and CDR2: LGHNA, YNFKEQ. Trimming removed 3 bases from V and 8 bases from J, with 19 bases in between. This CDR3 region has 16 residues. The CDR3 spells CASSQFVRADEEKLFF. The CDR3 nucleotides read TGTGCCAGCAGCCAGTTTGTCCGGGCCGACGAGGAAAAACTGTTTTTT.

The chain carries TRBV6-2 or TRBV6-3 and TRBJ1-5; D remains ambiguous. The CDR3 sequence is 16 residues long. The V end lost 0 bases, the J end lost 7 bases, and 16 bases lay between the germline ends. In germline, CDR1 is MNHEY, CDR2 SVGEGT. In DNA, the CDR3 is TGTGCCAGCAGTTACTCGATGACCCAAAGGAGGCAGCCCCAGCATTTT. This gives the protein CASSYSMTQRRQPQHF.